The next 17 T cell receptor beta chains were all read from a single sample in a study of CD8 T cells in Susac syndrome. Reverse transcription of about 0.5 to 1 ug RNA was carried out with random hexamers. TCRdb fed the immunoSEQ multiplex PCR reads into MiXCR, producing one record per CDR3 protein. The profile shows more than 110,000 distinct CDR3 sequences, about 93% of them singletons. The sample taken for sequencing was CD8+ T cells from PBMCs. The receptors were gathered from a human donor in good health.

This clonotype was found once. This chain connects TRBV4-1 to TRBJ2-1; weak D call: TRBD1 (6 bases). Germline CDR1 and CDR2: MGHRA and YSYEKL. Trimming took off 7 bases at V and 4 bases at J, with 8 bases between the two ends. The CDR3 extends over 12 amino acids. The CDR3 DNA reads as TGCGCCAGCACCGGACAGTACAATGAGCAGTTCTTC. Translation: CASTGQYNEQFF.

Written as DNA, the CDR3 is TGCAGTGCTAGAGAATCAGGAACCTACAATGAGCAGTTCTTC. This codes for CSARESGTYNEQFF. V usage is TRBV20-1 and J usage is TRBJ2-1, with unresolved D. Trimming took 0 bases from V and 2 from J, leaving 8 bases between them. Germline CDR1 and CDR2: DFQATT and SNEGSKA (reference sequence). The CDR3 is 14 amino acids.

V usage is TRBV28 and J usage is TRBJ2-4; the D is unclear. This CDR3 has 15 amino acids. V was shortened by 5 bases and J by 2 bases, with 13 bases between the two germline ends. Germline lookup yields CDR1 MDHEN and CDR2 SYDVKM. CDR3 amino acids: CASSPQLHTKNIQYF. Here the CDR3 DNA reads TGTGCCAGCAGTCCACAATTACACACCAAAAACATTCAGTACTTC.

The chain combines TRBV9 with TRBJ2-5, with TRBD1 matching 10 bases. The germline gives CDR1 SGDLS, CDR2 YYNGEE. CDR3 size: 15 residues. The V segment lost 0 bases and the J segment 5 bases; nucleotides outside the gene matches: 4. This CDR3 is CASSVEGTGVETQYF. The CDR3 bases are TGTGCCAGCAGCGTAGAGGGGACAGGGGTTGAGACCCAGTACTTC.

This clonotype was found once. This chain connects TRBV29-1 to TRBJ2-3; D ambiguous. The CDR3 contains 10 residues. V gave up 8 bases and J gave up 4 bases, with 7 bases separating them. Looked up from germline, CDR1 is SQVTM and CDR2 is ANQGSEA. CDR3 sequence reads: CSTSSDTQYF. The CDR3 DNA is TGCAGCACCAGTTCAGATACGCAGTATTTT.

The chain has TRBV27 and TRBJ2-7, with D unresolved. CDR1 and CDR2 (germline): MNHEY, SMNVEV (reference sequence). Trimming cost V 3 bases and J 6 bases, with 15 bases left between them. The CDR3 has 14 amino acids. The CDR3 here is CASSFSSGAPEQYF. CDR3 nucleotides: TGTGCCAGCAGTTTTTCATCGGGCGCTCCCGAGCAGTACTTC.

The CDR3 DNA reads TGCGCCAGCAGCCAAGATGATAACAGCCCCTACGAGCAGTACTTC. Encoded protein: CASSQDDNSPYEQYF. The gene calls are TRBV4-3 and TRBJ2-7; unclear D gene. Trimming took off 0 bases at V and 2 bases at J, with 11 bases between the two ends. The length of the CDR3 is 15 residues. CDR1 is LGHNA, CDR2 YSLEER, per germline.

The chain recombines TRBV9 with TRBJ2-1, with 8 positions matching TRBD2. Germline V gene sequence: CDR1 SGDLS, CDR2 YYNGEE. V was pared by 4 bases and J by 0 bases, with 3 bases of the junction left unmatched. The CDR3 totals 15 residues. The CDR3 region is CASSYGTSSYNEQFF. CDR3 bases: TGTGCCAGCAGCTACGGGACTAGCTCCTACAATGAGCAGTTCTTC.

The J gene is TRBJ1-5, the V gene TRBV9; no reliable D call. Deletions cut 0 bases from V and 2 bases from J, with 9 bases between. The germline V gene has CDR1 SGDLS and CDR2 YYNGEE. The CDR3 loop spans 15 amino acids. The CDR3 DNA reads TGTGCCAGCAGCGTAGGTCCACCGGGCAATCAGCCCCAGCATTTT. This gives the protein CASSVGPPGNQPQHF.

The chain uses TRBV20-1 and TRBJ2-7; TRBD1 aligns across 8 bases. This CDR3 region has 16 residues. V trimming: 3 bases; J trimming: 1 base; junction bases outside the gene matches: 11. The germline gives CDR1 DFQATT, CDR2 SNEGSKA (reference sequence). DNA for the CDR3: TGCAGTGCTAGTACAGCCACAGGGGGGTTATCCTACGAGCAGTACTTC. Its translation is CSASTATGGLSYEQYF.

The chain employs TRBV7-9 and TRBJ2-5; TRBD2 matches 10 bases. J was trimmed by 5 bases and V by 2 bases; bases with no gene match: 11. The CDR3 loop spans 17 amino acids. Per the germline V gene, CDR1 is SEHNR and CDR2 is FQNEAQ (reference sequence). CDR3 protein: CASSLRWAAGGHETQYF. CDR3 bases: TGTGCCAGCAGCTTAAGATGGGCAGCGGGAGGGCACGAGACCCAGTACTTC.

This clonotype was detected only once. CDR3 coding DNA: TGTGCCAGCAGCGCTAGCGAGAGCCTCTCCTACAATGAGCAGTTCTTC. This gives the protein CASSASESLSYNEQFF. The chain recombines TRBV9 with TRBJ2-1, with D possibly TRBD2 on 6 matching bases. Germline CDR1 and CDR2: SGDLS and YYNGEE. The CDR3 extends over 16 amino acids. V was pared by 3 bases and J by 0 bases, with 13 bases between.

V gene TRBV20-1 combines with J gene TRBJ1-2; TRBD1 agrees at 7 bases. V shed 6 bases and J 3 bases; nucleotides not matched to a gene: 13. CDR1 and CDR2 from the germline V gene are DFQATT and SNEGSKA (reference sequence). The CDR3 extends over 15 amino acids. CDR3 DNA: TGCAGTGCCCGGGACAGCGAATATTTGGACTATGGCTACACCTTC. Amino acids: CSARDSEYLDYGYTF.

V gene TRBV29-1 combines with J gene TRBJ2-6, with D perhaps being TRBD1 or TRBD2 (5 bases each). V lost 2 bases, J lost 0 bases, and 14 bases lay in between. Germline assignment: CDR1 SQVTM and CDR2 ANQGSEA. The CDR3 sequence is 17 residues long. CDR3 nucleotide sequence: TGCAGCGTTGAACCCCGGGACGGAAGCTCTGGGGCCAACGTCCTGACTTTC. Protein: CSVEPRDGSSGANVLTF.

CDR3 in amino acids: CSVPTGYPNEKLFF. The CDR3 nucleotides read TGCAGCGTCCCAACAGGGTATCCTAATGAAAAACTGTTTTTT. J is TRBJ1-4 and V is TRBV29-1; TRBD1 is a possible D gene (6 bases). This CDR3 is built from 14 residues. Trimming removed 6 bases at V and 3 bases at J, with 14 bases between. The germline CDR1 and CDR2 sequences are SQVTM and ANQGSEA.

The genes are TRBV5-1 and TRBJ2-2; tentative D call: TRBD1 (6 bases). The germline CDR1 and CDR2 sequences are SGHRS and YFSETQ. The V gene lost 6 bases and the J gene lost 0 bases, with 18 bases spanning the gap. This CDR3 is 17 amino acids long. CDR3 DNA: TGCGCCAGCACATGGGACAAAGAGAATCCGAACACCGGGGAGCTGTTTTTT. This sequence encodes CASTWDKENPNTGELFF.

CDR3 in DNA: TGTGCCTGGAGTCAGGGCAAAAATGAGCAGTTCTTC. This encodes CAWSQGKNEQFF. The rearrangement uses TRBV30 and TRBJ2-1; a possible D gene is TRBD1 (5 bases). Trimming left V 2 bases short and J 7 bases short, with 9 bases between. CDR1 is GTSNPN, CDR2 SVGIG, per germline (reference sequence). The CDR3 totals 12 residues.